This is a list of T cell receptor beta chains from one sample in a study of naive and memory T cell subsets. TCRdb recomputed calls from the UMI-ligation and nested PCR reads with MiXCR, one row per CDR3 protein. The sample consists of about 160,000 distinct CDR3 sequences, about 20% of them appearing once. The sample taken for sequencing was naive CD4+ T cells from blood. These receptors were obtained from a human donor in good health. The CDR3 runs from the conserved cysteine through the conserved F or W. The D gene is left open where the match is weak. Where a row states a size, it is once, few, many or the class of an expanded clone; other rows omit it.

D gene: NA
clone size: many
V gene: TRBV3-1
J gene: TRBJ1-4
CDR3 DNA: TGTGCCAGCAGCCCCGGGACTGTTAATGAAAAACTGTTTTTT
CDR3 protein: CASSPGTVNEKLFF

D gene: NA
clone size: NA
V gene: TRBV19
J gene: TRBJ1-1
CDR3 DNA: TGTGCCAGTAGTATAGATCTCCGCCGGGATACAAACACTGAAGCTTTCTTT
CDR3 protein: CASSIDLRRDTNTEAFF

D gene: NA
clone size: few
V gene: TRBV5-1
J gene: TRBJ2-1
CDR3 DNA: TGCGCCAGCAGCTTGGACTCAACAGTCAATGAGCAGTTCTTC
CDR3 protein: CASSLDSTVNEQFF

D gene: NA
clone size: NA
V gene: TRBV18
J gene: TRBJ1-5
CDR3 DNA: TGTGCCAGCTCACTCTTTGACACAGATCAGCCCCAGCATTTT
CDR3 protein: CASSLFDTDQPQHF

D gene: TRBD1
clone size: NA
V gene: TRBV28
J gene: TRBJ1-4
CDR3 DNA: TGTGCCAGCAGTCTAACAGGGGGCCAAAATGAAAAACTGTTTTTT
CDR3 protein: CASSLTGGQNEKLFF

D gene: NA
clone size: few
V gene: TRBV20-1
J gene: TRBJ2-1
CDR3 DNA: TGCAGTGCTGCCAAGGTTAGGGGGAGCTCTAGTGAGCAGTTCTTC
CDR3 protein: CSAAKVRGSSSEQFF

D gene: NA
clone size: few
V gene: TRBV27
J gene: TRBJ1-5
CDR3 DNA: TGTGCCAGCAGTTTGTTCCGGGGTAGTCAGCCCCAGCATTTT
CDR3 protein: CASSLFRGSQPQHF

D gene: NA
clone size: NA
V gene: TRBV15
J gene: TRBJ2-1
CDR3 DNA: TGTGCCACCAGCACCTCACCTGGGGGCTACAATGAGCAGTTCTTC
CDR3 protein: CATSTSPGGYNEQFF

D gene: NA
clone size: NA
V gene: TRBV12-5
J gene: TRBJ1-1
CDR3 DNA: TGTGCTAGTGGTTTGGACAGCGACACTGAAGCTTTCTTT
CDR3 protein: CASGLDSDTEAFF

D gene: TRBD2
clone size: once
V gene: TRBV28
J gene: TRBJ2-7
CDR3 DNA: TGTGCCAGCAGTTTAACTAGCGGCGGCTTAGGGGAGCAGTACTTC
CDR3 protein: CASSLTSGGLGEQYF

D gene: NA
clone size: NA
V gene: TRBV30
J gene: TRBJ1-2
CDR3 DNA: TGTGCCGGAACGAGACAGATCGCTAACTATGGCTACACCTTC
CDR3 protein: CAGTRQIANYGYTF

D gene: NA
clone size: many
V gene: TRBV12-3/TRBV12-4
J gene: TRBJ2-5
CDR3 DNA: TGTGCCACCACGGCTTTTGTACAAGAGACCCAGTACTTC
CDR3 protein: CATTAFVQETQYF

D gene: TRBD2
clone size: NA
V gene: TRBV20-1
J gene: TRBJ2-1
CDR3 DNA: TGCAGTGCTTCCCGACTAGCGGAGTCCTACAATGAGCAGTTCTTC
CDR3 protein: CSASRLAESYNEQFF

D gene: NA
clone size: NA
V gene: TRBV20-1
J gene: TRBJ1-1
CDR3 DNA: TGCAGTGCTAGAGATATACAGACGAACACTGAAGCTTTCTTT
CDR3 protein: CSARDIQTNTEAFF

D gene: NA
clone size: NA
V gene: TRBV6-2/TRBV6-3
J gene: TRBJ2-7
CDR3 DNA: TGTGCCAGCGGTTACAGCGGCTACGAGCAGTACTTC
CDR3 protein: CASGYSGYEQYF

D gene: NA
clone size: NA
V gene: TRBV6-5
J gene: TRBJ2-1
CDR3 DNA: TGTGCCAGCAGTTACTTCACTAGCAGGAGGAGGAATGAGCAGTTCTTC
CDR3 protein: CASSYFTSRRRNEQFF

D gene: TRBD2
clone size: NA
V gene: TRBV7-2
J gene: TRBJ2-1
CDR3 DNA: TGTGCCAGCAGCTTAGGACTAGCGGCCTACAATGAGCAGTTCTTC
CDR3 protein: CASSLGLAAYNEQFF

D gene: NA
clone size: NA
V gene: TRBV15
J gene: TRBJ2-7
CDR3 DNA: TGTGCCACCAGCAGAGCTGGAGGGGACGCCTACGAGCAGTACTTC
CDR3 protein: CATSRAGGDAYEQYF

D gene: NA
clone size: few
V gene: TRBV9
J gene: TRBJ2-5
CDR3 DNA: TGTGCCAGCAGCGCAGGGTTGTCGGGGGAGACCCAGTACTTC
CDR3 protein: CASSAGLSGETQYF

D gene: NA
clone size: NA
V gene: TRBV28
J gene: TRBJ2-7
CDR3 DNA: TGTGCCAGCAGCCCGGGCGGGACGGTCTCCTACGAGCAGTACTTC
CDR3 protein: CASSPGGTVSYEQYF

D gene: NA
clone size: NA
V gene: TRBV15
J gene: TRBJ1-1
CDR3 DNA: TGTGCCACCAGCAGAGATAGCGGCCCAGGGCTGAACACTGAAGCTTTCTTT
CDR3 protein: CATSRDSGPGLNTEAFF

D gene: TRBD1
clone size: NA
V gene: TRBV24-1
J gene: TRBJ1-5
CDR3 DNA: TGTGCCACCAGTGATCCGGACAGGTATAGCAATCAGCCCCAGCATTTT
CDR3 protein: CATSDPDRYSNQPQHF

D gene: NA
clone size: many
V gene: TRBV5-1
J gene: TRBJ2-1
CDR3 DNA: TGCGCCAGCAGCAGAGGGACTTTAAGCTCCTACAATGAGCAGTTCTTC
CDR3 protein: CASSRGTLSSYNEQFF

D gene: NA
clone size: once
V gene: TRBV29-1
J gene: TRBJ2-5
CDR3 DNA: TGCAGCGCAGGGAGGATGGTGCAAGAGACCCAGTACTTC
CDR3 protein: CSAGRMVQETQYF

D gene: NA
clone size: NA
V gene: TRBV7-6
J gene: TRBJ1-6
CDR3 DNA: TGTGCCAGCAGACGGGACGGAAATTCACCCCTCCACTTT
CDR3 protein: CASRRDGNSPLHF

D gene: TRBD2
clone size: many
V gene: TRBV9
J gene: TRBJ2-3
CDR3 DNA: TGTGCCAGCAGCGTAGCCCAAGGGAGGGGCACAGATACGCAGTATTTT
CDR3 protein: CASSVAQGRGTDTQYF

D gene: TRBD2
clone size: NA
V gene: TRBV28
J gene: TRBJ2-3
CDR3 DNA: TGTGCCAGCAGTTTGGCGGGAGAGGTTCAAGATACGCAGTATTTT
CDR3 protein: CASSLAGEVQDTQYF

D gene: TRBD2
clone size: NA
V gene: TRBV5-6
J gene: TRBJ2-5
CDR3 DNA: TGTGCCAGCAGCTCCCTCCTGACTAGCGGGGTTAAGCAGTACTTC
CDR3 protein: CASSSLLTSGVKQYF

D gene: TRBD1
clone size: many
V gene: TRBV20-1
J gene: TRBJ2-7
CDR3 DNA: TGCAGTGCTCAGATAAGAGACAGGGGGCATCGCGAGCAGTACTTC
CDR3 protein: CSAQIRDRGHREQYF

D gene: NA
clone size: many
V gene: TRBV11-2
J gene: TRBJ2-1
CDR3 DNA: TGTGCCAGCAGCCCTGGGACTTCAATATACAATGAGCAGTTCTTC
CDR3 protein: CASSPGTSIYNEQFF

D gene: NA
clone size: few
V gene: TRBV19
J gene: TRBJ1-2
CDR3 DNA: TGTGCCAGTAGCACGGGGTATGGCTACACCTTC
CDR3 protein: CASSTGYGYTF

D gene: TRBD2
clone size: many
V gene: TRBV2
J gene: TRBJ2-1
CDR3 DNA: TGTGCCAGCAGTAGAATGACTAGCGGACTTTACAATGAGCAGTTCTTC
CDR3 protein: CASSRMTSGLYNEQFF

D gene: TRBD2
clone size: NA
V gene: TRBV28
J gene: TRBJ2-1
CDR3 DNA: TGTGCCAGCAGTCTACAGCGGGAGTACAATGAGCAGTTCTTC
CDR3 protein: CASSLQREYNEQFF

D gene: NA
clone size: NA
V gene: TRBV6-1
J gene: TRBJ2-4
CDR3 DNA: TGTGCCAGCAACAAGGATCCCCGGGACACTCGAAACATTCAGTACTTC
CDR3 protein: CASNKDPRDTRNIQYF

D gene: TRBD1
clone size: few
V gene: TRBV12-3/TRBV12-4
J gene: TRBJ1-3
CDR3 DNA: TGTGCCAGCAGCAACACAGGGGGCAAGAACACCATATATTTT
CDR3 protein: CASSNTGGKNTIYF

D gene: TRBD2
clone size: many
V gene: TRBV20-1
J gene: TRBJ2-3
CDR3 DNA: TGCAGTGCTAGAGACCCTAGGAGTAGCGGGACCACAGATACGCAGTATTTT
CDR3 protein: CSARDPRSSGTTDTQYF

D gene: NA
clone size: NA
V gene: TRBV7-8
J gene: TRBJ1-6
CDR3 DNA: TGTGCCAGCAGCTTAGTAGACACCTCCTATAATTCACCCCTCCACTTT
CDR3 protein: CASSLVDTSYNSPLHF

D gene: TRBD1
clone size: NA
V gene: TRBV28
J gene: TRBJ1-1
CDR3 DNA: TGTGCCAGCCGAAAACAGGGGTGGGGAATGGGCACTGAAGCTTTCTTT
CDR3 protein: CASRKQGWGMGTEAFF

D gene: NA
clone size: NA
V gene: TRBV5-1
J gene: TRBJ1-4
CDR3 DNA: TGCGCCAGCAGCTTGGTGAGGGCCCCTAATGAAAAACTGTTTTTT
CDR3 protein: CASSLVRAPNEKLFF

D gene: TRBD2
clone size: few
V gene: TRBV6-5
J gene: TRBJ2-5
CDR3 DNA: TGTGCCAGCAGTTTAGCGGGAGGCCTCCAAGAGACCCAGTACTTC
CDR3 protein: CASSLAGGLQETQYF

D gene: TRBD1
clone size: few
V gene: TRBV5-5
J gene: TRBJ2-7
CDR3 DNA: TGTGCCAGCAGCTCTATTGACCCCAGGGGGCGAGGGTACGAGCAGTACTTC
CDR3 protein: CASSSIDPRGRGYEQYF

D gene: TRBD1
clone size: NA
V gene: TRBV20-1
J gene: TRBJ1-5
CDR3 DNA: TGCAGTGCGGAACACAGGGGTTTCGGCAATCAGCCCCAGCATTTT
CDR3 protein: CSAEHRGFGNQPQHF

D gene: TRBD1
clone size: NA
V gene: TRBV5-1
J gene: TRBJ1-1
CDR3 DNA: TGCGCCAGCAGCTTGGGGCAGGGGGCAACTTTCTTT
CDR3 protein: CASSLGQGATFF

D gene: NA
clone size: few
V gene: TRBV6-1
J gene: TRBJ2-1
CDR3 DNA: TGTGCCAGCAGTGATCAGGGAAATTCTTACAATGAGCAGTTCTTC
CDR3 protein: CASSDQGNSYNEQFF

D gene: NA
clone size: many
V gene: TRBV25-1
J gene: TRBJ1-6
CDR3 DNA: TGTGCCAGCAGTGCCTTCAGGGGCCCTAATTCACCCCTCCACTTT
CDR3 protein: CASSAFRGPNSPLHF

D gene: NA
clone size: NA
V gene: TRBV29-1
J gene: TRBJ1-2
CDR3 DNA: TGCAGCGTTGCCGGGGGGATAGCTAACTATGGCTACACCTTC
CDR3 protein: CSVAGGIANYGYTF

D gene: NA
clone size: few
V gene: TRBV12-3/TRBV12-4
J gene: TRBJ1-1
CDR3 DNA: TGTGCCAGCAGTTTGTTGGTTGGGGCTGAAGCTTTCTTT
CDR3 protein: CASSLLVGAEAFF

D gene: TRBD2
clone size: NA
V gene: TRBV10-3
J gene: TRBJ2-1
CDR3 DNA: TGTGCCATCAGTGGAGCTAGCGGGACCTTCTACAATGAGCAGTTCTTC
CDR3 protein: CAISGASGTFYNEQFF

D gene: NA
clone size: many
V gene: TRBV6-5
J gene: TRBJ1-3
CDR3 DNA: TGTGCCAGCAGATTCCAGAGCTCTGGAAACACCATATATTTT
CDR3 protein: CASRFQSSGNTIYF

D gene: NA
clone size: many
V gene: TRBV12-3/TRBV12-4
J gene: TRBJ2-7
CDR3 DNA: TGTGCCAGCAGTTTAAGGGTCGTAGCCTACGAGCAGTACTTC
CDR3 protein: CASSLRVVAYEQYF

D gene: NA
clone size: few
V gene: TRBV29-1
J gene: TRBJ2-1
CDR3 DNA: TGCAGCGTGTCACGGGTGGCGGAAGAGCAGTTCTTC
CDR3 protein: CSVSRVAEEQFF

D gene: NA
clone size: NA
V gene: TRBV10-3
J gene: TRBJ1-1
CDR3 DNA: TGTGCCATCAGTGATGGTTTGGATACTCTCTCTGAAGCTTTCTTT
CDR3 protein: CAISDGLDTLSEAFF

D gene: NA
clone size: NA
V gene: TRBV29-1
J gene: TRBJ2-1
CDR3 DNA: TGCACCGGATCCAGGAGTTCCAATGAGCAGTTCTTC
CDR3 protein: CTGSRSSNEQFF

D gene: TRBD1
clone size: NA
V gene: TRBV25-1
J gene: TRBJ2-7
CDR3 DNA: TGTGCCAGCAGTGGGTTCGGGACAGTGAACGAGCAGTACTTC
CDR3 protein: CASSGFGTVNEQYF

D gene: NA
clone size: NA
V gene: TRBV29-1
J gene: TRBJ1-3
CDR3 DNA: TGCAGCGTTGGAAGAGTCGGGGGAAACACCATATATTTT
CDR3 protein: CSVGRVGGNTIYF

D gene: NA
clone size: NA
V gene: TRBV6-5
J gene: TRBJ2-1
CDR3 DNA: TGTGCCAGCAGTTTCGGAGGAGTGGGGAGCTCCTACAATGAGCAGTTCTTC
CDR3 protein: CASSFGGVGSSYNEQFF

D gene: NA
clone size: few
V gene: TRBV30
J gene: TRBJ1-5
CDR3 DNA: TGTGCCTGGAGTGTTGCTGGGTTTAGCAATCAGCCCCAGCATTTT
CDR3 protein: CAWSVAGFSNQPQHF

D gene: NA
clone size: NA
V gene: TRBV28
J gene: TRBJ2-3
CDR3 DNA: TGTGCCAGCTGGGGGGTTAACACAGATACGCAGTATTTT
CDR3 protein: CASWGVNTDTQYF

D gene: NA
clone size: few
V gene: TRBV28
J gene: TRBJ2-1
CDR3 DNA: TGTGCCAGTAGGGCCCCCCTTGCGCCAGATGAGCAGTTCTTC
CDR3 protein: CASRAPLAPDEQFF

D gene: TRBD2
clone size: NA
V gene: TRBV15
J gene: TRBJ2-3
CDR3 DNA: TGTGCCTCTTCTAGCGGGAGGACTAGCACAGATACGCAGTATTTT
CDR3 protein: CASSSGRTSTDTQYF